This T cell receptor (beta chain) was captured in a study of control samples from healthy donors and cancer patients. This CDR3 is built from 12 residues. V dropped 3 bases and J dropped 6 bases, with 8 bases sitting between them. The germline gives CDR1 LGHNT, CDR2 FRNRAP. Profiled with immunoSEQ multiplex PCR; TCRdb holds only in-frame clones, not every one. The data hold around 93,000 clones, with 80% to 95% observed a single time. The receptor was isolated from a human donor in good health. The donor label of this sample is uncertain. This chain joins TRBV12-5 and TRBJ1-2; D is unresolved. Input material: blood. The DNA of the CDR3 is TGTGCTAGTGGTTTCGAGGGCCATGGCTACACCTTC. It is translated as CASGFEGHGYTF.